This T cell receptor (beta chain) was retrieved from a study of blood T cell repertoires in COVID-19. The data were produced by immunoSEQ multiplex PCR, yet TCRdb's version contains in-frame clones alone and is incomplete. The table includes about 140,000 clones, 80% detected once. With 4 bases clipped from V and 6 bases from J, the junction kept 9 bases outside the gene matches. Germline CDR1 SNHLY, CDR2 FYNNEI. The CDR3 length is 16 residues. Sequences were obtained from peripheral blood. The rearrangement links TRBV2 to TRBJ2-2; 9 bases match TRBD2. The TCR sequence derives from a man between 65 and 85 years old who had recovered from COVID-19. CDR3 region: CASSAISGGGAGELFF. For the CDR3, the DNA is TGTGCCAGCAGTGCAATTAGCGGGGGAGGGGCCGGGGAGCTGTTTTTT.